The TCR beta chain under discussion was sequenced for a study of blood T cell repertoires in COVID-19. Study-level information: The origin of the acute and convalescent COVID-19 samples was the United States, Italy and Spain. The analysed material was cDNA or gDNA that came from T cells, B-cell-depleted T cells, or PBMCs.

Measured with immunoSEQ multiplex PCR; TCRdb has only the in-frame clones, and not every one. Altogether roughly 68,000 clones are present, over 75% being singletons, with the ten largest covering approximately 45%. Looked up from germline, CDR1 is SGHAT and CDR2 is FQNNGV. The CDR3 has 13 amino acids. A Seattle source enrolled patients during active infection and followed them longitudinally. The sequencing sample was made of peripheral blood. The rearrangement links TRBV11-2 to TRBJ1-6; D is unresolved. This clonotype was sampled from a woman aged 55-70 years with COVID-19, enrolled during active disease. The CDR3 region is CATSQNRDSPLHF. The DNA of the CDR3 is TGTGCTACCTCGCAGAACAGAGATTCACCCCTCCACTTT.